Sequencing of this T cell receptor beta chain was carried out in a study of blood T cell repertoires in COVID-19. On the study more broadly: PBMCs, B-cell-depleted T cells, or T cells were the source of the cDNA or gDNA that made up the material.

The trim removed 2 bases at V and 7 bases at J, leaving 11 bases unmatched. In germline, CDR1 is SGHDT, CDR2 YYEEEE. This CDR3 has 17 residues. Per the original methods: It was from reference gene primer amplification that nucleated cell counts were estimated. Sequencing was performed with immunoSEQ multiplex PCR; in TCRdb, only in-frame clones are kept and a portion is missing. The D gene and trimming were derived from the DNA, and the V and J assignments and clone size from that table. Of approximately 280,000 clones detected, 85% appear once; the ten largest clones hold 2.5%. Participants had their cohort set by participant-reported clinical history. Two negative PCRs, clearance, or symptom resolution characterized the recovered Cohort 3 donors.

This TCR came from a woman between 45 and 60 years old who had recovered from COVID-19. Sequences were obtained from PBMCs or T cells enriched from blood (not recorded which). This chain uses TRBV5-6 with TRBJ2-2; TRBD2 aligns across 10 bases. The CDR3 sequence is CASSLRGSGGIGGELFF. The CDR3 DNA reads TGTGCCAGCAGCTTAAGAGGTAGCGGGGGGATCGGCGGGGAGCTGTTTTTT. Full variable domain (missing parts from reference TRBV5-6 and TRBJ2-2): DAGVTQSPTHLIKTRGQQVTLRCSPKSGHDTVSWYQQALGQGPQFIFQYYEEEERQRGNFPDRFSGHQFPNYSSELNVNALLLGDSALYLCASSLRGSGGIGGELFFGEGSRLTVL.